This TCR beta chain originates from a study of identical twins (dated by TCRdb to 2016 to 2017). Concerning the study at large: The study deep-sequenced TCR alpha and beta repertoires from monozygotic twins, unrelated adults of various ages and cord blood to test whether fetal clonotypes persist. To rule out contamination, the twin experiments were replicated at different times with different library preparation protocols.

This clonotype was seen only a few times. The target of this receptor is not known. No base quality values were provided; no much bigger clone lies one nucleotide off. Every donor was a healthy Caucasian. The researchers also sequenced three unrelated adults who were not twins: a male aged 18 to 29, a male aged 50 to 60, and a female aged 50 to 60. Miltenyi CD45RO+ enrichment and human naive T-cell isolation kits were used to isolate memory (CD45RO+) and naive T cells from PBMC. At the junction V is shortened by 1 base and J by 6 bases, with 13 bases in between. From the germline V gene (reference sequence), CDR1 is LGHDT and CDR2 is YNNKEL. The CDR3, from cysteine to phenylalanine, totals 14 residues. Only the CDR3 DNA is retained, 42 bases long and in frame from the first base. Libraries came from 5' RACE. The reads were generated on an Illumina HiSeq 2000. Template switching added a universal primer binding site, and the final cDNA carried a unique molecular identifier that allowed TCR cDNA molecules to be counted accurately. First-strand cDNA for TCR alpha and beta chains was synthesized from specific primers in the conserved constant-segment region. To control for contamination, every cDNA library carried two barcodes: a SMART-Mk sample barcode plus Illumina barcodes. TruSeq adapter sequences and Illumina sample barcodes were added in two successive PCR steps. The Illumina HiSeq platform was used with custom primers to sequence TCR alpha and beta cDNA libraries. The study's own analysis went as follows. Unique molecular identifiers were extracted from raw reads with MiGEC, and CDR3 positions were determined with MiXCR. For each individual, recombination models were inferred using an EM algorithm with the repgenHMM and IGoR tools. The analysis of shared clonotypes was done with the tcR package in R, with sharing normalized by the product of cloneset sizes. Out-of-frame nonproductive sequences were analyzed to study raw recombination free of thymic and clonal selection effects. In-frame beta chains were kept once TCRdb had trimmed the public reads at Q25 with fastp and called clones with MiXCR. CDR3 protein sequences are deduplicated, and each keeps its most common genes and DNA. Clone size and V and J calls follow TCRdb, not the original study. For this sample the table gives more than 350,000 distinct CDR3 sequences, of which 8.5% to 10% were detected only once. Jointly, the top ten make up approximately 8.9% of the sample.

Overall study results and their limits: Because the same donors could not be followed over many years, the conclusions relied on cross-sectional statistical analysis. Compared with coincidental sharing between unrelated individuals, out-of-frame TCR alpha sequences shared between twins showed an excess of sequences with low generation probability. In monozygotic twins, recombination models systematically underestimated out-of-frame TCR alpha sharing, but the models matched the sharing seen between unrelated individuals. The excess sharing between twins in beta out-of-frame sequences was weaker because fewer shared sequences reduced the signal-to-noise ratio. Invariant T cells such as MAIT and iNKT could partly confound zero-insertion analyses, although diverse VJ usage argued against such confounding for most clonotypes. Fewer insertions were carried by abundant cord blood beta clonotypes; a weaker similar trend was observed in young adult naive repertoires, while no such trend was observed in memory repertoires.

The TCR comes from a woman in her 50s in good health. The sequencing sample was made of naive T cells sorted from blood. The cell subset or site label of this sample denotes: cells isolated with a human naive T-cell isolation kit. The chain uses TRBV3-1 and TRBJ2-7, and possibly TRBD1, on 5 matching bases. The CDR3 reads as follows: CASSQGGRVLEQYF. The DNA sequence follows: TGTGCCAGCAGCCAAGGTGGCAGGGTACTCGAGCAGTACTTC.